This T cell receptor beta chain was obtained from a study of OX40 agonist ivuxolimab in advanced cancers. Study information: Dose-escalation patients' cancers were hepatocellular carcinoma, melanoma, renal cell or head and neck cancer. Partial responses were achieved by three patients, one with hepatocellular carcinoma and two with cutaneous melanoma. Overall study findings and caveats: Clonal expansion by week 6 occurred in CD4+ and CD8+ blood T cells (at 0.1 to 3.0 mg/kg).

To note about this clone: Its specificity is unknown.

Patients with a history of autoimmune disease or on systemic immunosuppression were excluded. Clones were sequenced by immunoSEQ multiplex PCR, and TCRdb holds only the in-frame ones, with some missing. The table includes 65,000 to 95,000 clones, 92% detected once. In germline, CDR1 is SGHRS, CDR2 YFSETQ. The junction had 10 bases not matched to a gene; V was cut back by 6 bases and J by 8 bases. CDR3 size: 15 residues. The receptor was derived from an adult with an advanced solid tumor such as melanoma, head and neck, liver or kidney cancer. The sample was CD4+ or CD8+ T cells sorted from blood, taken in a trial of the OX40 agonist ivuxolimab. V and J are TRBV5-1 and TRBJ2-1; 11 bases map to TRBD2. DNA for the CDR3: TGCGCCAGCACGAGGGTAGCGGGAGGGCCGGATGAGCAGTTCTTC. Protein: CASTRVAGGPDEQFF.